This T cell receptor (beta chain) was observed in a study of OX40 agonist ivuxolimab in advanced cancers. On the study more broadly: Aged about 20 to 85 with a mean of approximately 60 years, they were about 83% male. Patients with prior anti-PD-1, anti-PD-L1 or anti-CTLA-4 therapy were eligible; about 41% had some. Whole-study results and caveats: CD8+ T cells averaged more expanded clones than CD4+.

TCRdb keeps only in-frame clones here, not all; method: immunoSEQ multiplex PCR. The data show about 58,000 clones, 86% seen once. On this clone itself: The antigen is not known.

Anyone with autoimmune disease history or systemic immunosuppression was excluded. The length of the CDR3 is 17 residues. V was clipped by 0 bases and J by 0 bases, with 9 bases between them. The germline V gene has CDR1 MNHEY and CDR2 SMNVEV (reference sequence). This TCR was sampled from an adult with an advanced solid tumor such as melanoma, head and neck, liver or kidney cancer. V gene TRBV27 combines with J gene TRBJ2-6; the D is unclear. Sample: CD4+ or CD8+ T cells sorted from blood, taken in a trial of the OX40 agonist ivuxolimab. The CDR3 DNA reads as TGTGCCAGCAGTTTATCATCAGGTCTCTCTGGGGCCAACGTCCTGACTTTC. Residues: CASSLSSGLSGANVLTF.